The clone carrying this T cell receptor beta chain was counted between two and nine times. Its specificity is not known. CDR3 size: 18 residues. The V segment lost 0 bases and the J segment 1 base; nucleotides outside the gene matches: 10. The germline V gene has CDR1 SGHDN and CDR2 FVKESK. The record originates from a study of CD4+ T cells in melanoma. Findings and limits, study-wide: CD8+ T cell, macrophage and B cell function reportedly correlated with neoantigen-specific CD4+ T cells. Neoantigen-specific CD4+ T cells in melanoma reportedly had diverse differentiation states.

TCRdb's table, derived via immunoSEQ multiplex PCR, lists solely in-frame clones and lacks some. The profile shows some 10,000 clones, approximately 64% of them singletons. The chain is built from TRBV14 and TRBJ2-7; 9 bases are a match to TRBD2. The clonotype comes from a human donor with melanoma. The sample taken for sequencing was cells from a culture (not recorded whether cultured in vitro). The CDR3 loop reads CASSQETLAGPISYEQYF. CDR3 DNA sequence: TGTGCCAGCAGCCAAGAAACCCTAGCGGGGCCCATATCCTACGAGCAGTACTTC.